A selection of T cell receptor beta chains follows, all from one sample in a study of T cells after yellow fever vaccination. TCRdb ran MiXCR on the 5' RACE reads and lists one entry per CDR3 protein. This repertoire shows about 630,000 distinct CDR3 sequences, around 12% found once; its top ten account for around 14%. Material: PBMCs, obtained on the day of the yellow fever booster vaccination. The receptors derive from a man between 25 and 39 years old who received the YFV17D yellow fever vaccine. Both conserved end residues are part of each CDR3. A D gene is named only where the DNA matches it firmly. Clone size is stated in some rows and not others, as once, few, many or a class when expanded.

j_gene,abundance,v_gene,d_gene,CDR3nt,CDR3aa
TRBJ2-3,.,TRBV20-1,.,TGCAGTGCTACCAGCGGAGCAACAGATACGCAGTATTTT,CSATSGATDTQYF
TRBJ2-1,few,TRBV7-8,TRBD2,TGTGCCAGCAGGAAAGCGGGAGGGTCCTACAATGAGCAGTTCTTC,CASRKAGGSYNEQFF
TRBJ2-1,many,TRBV27,.,.,CASSSSLWGEQFF
TRBJ2-3,many,TRBV5-1,TRBD1,TGTGCTAGCAGCTTGGGACAGGGGGGCACAGATACGCAGTATTTT,CASSLGQGGTDTQYF
TRBJ2-1,.,TRBV5-1,TRBD2,TGCGCCAGCAGCTTGGAACTAGCGGGAGGTATCAGGTTGAATGAGCAGTTCTTC,CASSLELAGGIRLNEQFF
TRBJ2-2,.,TRBV3-1,.,TGTGCCAGCAGCCCCTCTCCAGGAACCGGGGGGCTGTTTTTT,CASSPSPGTGGLFF
TRBJ2-5,.,TRBV20-1,TRBD2,TGCAGTGCTAGAGGGGGGGGACCCAAGAAGGTCCAGTACTTC,CSARGGGPKKVQYF
TRBJ2-1,few,TRBV7-3,TRBD2,TGTGCCAGCGGGAGACTAGCGGGAGGTCATGAGCAGTTCTTC,CASGRLAGGHEQFF
TRBJ2-2,many,TRBV24-1,TRBD2,TGTGCCACCAGTGACCCCGTGGGGGGGTCCACCGGGGAGCTGTTTTTT,CATSDPVGGSTGELFF
TRBJ2-7,few,TRBV20-1,.,TGCAGTGCTAGTGGTGGTAAGATCGAGCAGTACTTC,CSASGGKIEQYF
TRBJ2-5,.,TRBV6-2/TRBV6-3,.,TGTGCCAGCAGTTACTCAAGCGTAGACCAAGAGACCCAGTACTTC,CASSYSSVDQETQYF
TRBJ2-1,.,TRBV7-9,TRBD2,TGTGCCAGCAGCTATAGCGGGAGGGAGTTCAATGAGCAGTTCTTC,CASSYSGREFNEQFF
TRBJ2-3,.,TRBV29-1,TRBD1,TGCAGCGGACGGGACAGGCTAGGAGATACGCAGTATTTT,CSGRDRLGDTQYF
TRBJ2-1,few,TRBV3-1,.,TGTGCCAGCAGCCAAGAACGTTTTGAGCAGTTCTTC,CASSQERFEQFF
TRBJ2-2,few,TRBV19,TRBD1,TGTGCCAGTTGCGGGACAGGCGGTCAGGAGCTGTTTTTT,CASCGTGGQELFF
TRBJ1-2,.,TRBV20-1,.,TGCAGTGCTAGCCCCAAGAGGGGGGGCTACACCTTC,CSASPKRGGYTF
TRBJ2-1,many,TRBV10-3,.,TGTGCCATCAGTCGGGGGTTAGAGCAGTTCTTC,CAISRGLEQFF
TRBJ2-7,.,TRBV28,.,TGTGCCAGCAGGGGGGGGGCGAGGCAGTACTTC,CASRGGARQYF
TRBJ2-5,.,TRBV5-1,.,TGCGCCAGCAAATACAGAACTTCGCAAGAGACCCAGTACTTC,CASKYRTSQETQYF
TRBJ1-2,few,TRBV5-5,.,TGTGCCAGCAGCCGGGGGGACTATAAGAACTATGGCTACACCTTC,CASSRGDYKNYGYTF
TRBJ2-7,.,TRBV5-1,.,TGCGCCAGCACCGGCAGCACCTACGAGCAGTACTTC,CASTGSTYEQYF
TRBJ2-7,few,TRBV3-1,.,TGTGCCAGCAGCCAAATGGGGCGGGAATCCTACGAGCAGTACTTC,CASSQMGRESYEQYF
TRBJ1-4,few,TRBV15,.,TGTGCCACCAGCAGACAGGTTGCAACTAATGAAAAACTGTTTTTT,CATSRQVATNEKLFF
TRBJ2-7,.,TRBV14,.,TGTGCCAGCAGCCAAGAGGCGGCTAGCGCTTCCTACGAGCAGTACTTC,CASSQEAASASYEQYF
TRBJ2-7,.,TRBV12-3/TRBV12-4,TRBD2,TGTGCCAGCAGTCCCGGGACTAGCGTAAACGAGCAGTACTTC,CASSPGTSVNEQYF
TRBJ2-2,.,TRBV11-2,TRBD2,TGTGCCAGCAGACCACTAGCGGGTGGGAACACCGGGGAGCTGTTTTTT,CASRPLAGGNTGELFF
TRBJ2-5,few,TRBV20-1,TRBD2,TGCAGTGCTATAGGACTAGCGGCGGATTTGGAGACCCAGTACTTC,CSAIGLAADLETQYF
TRBJ2-7,few,TRBV5-1,.,TGCGCCAGCAGCTTGGCCTACGGGCCCTACGAGCAGTACTTC,CASSLAYGPYEQYF
TRBJ2-7,.,TRBV6-2/TRBV6-3,.,TGTACCAGCAATTACCCCCACTCCGAGCAGTACTTC,CTSNYPHSEQYF
TRBJ2-2,few,TRBV19,.,TGTGCCAGTAGGGCCCGGGGCTTCGCCGGGGAGCTGTTTTTT,CASRARGFAGELFF
TRBJ2-7,few,TRBV7-2,.,TGTGCCAGCAGCTCGATTACCAGGGTCTTAAGCTCCTACGAGCAGTACTTC,CASSSITRVLSSYEQYF
TRBJ2-7,.,TRBV7-2,TRBD1,TGTGCCAGCAGCTTAGAAGGACGGACAGGGGCTTACGAGCAGTACTTC,CASSLEGRTGAYEQYF
TRBJ1-2,few,TRBV29-1,.,TGCAGCGCCCACCCCAATGGCTACACCTTC,CSAHPNGYTF
TRBJ2-7,once,TRBV27,.,TGTGCCAGCAGTTTGTACAGGGCAGTGAGGGAGCAGTACTTC,CASSLYRAVREQYF
TRBJ2-5,few,TRBV6-5,TRBD2,TGTGCCAGTCGGGGGGATCTTGAGACCCAGTACTTC,CASRGDLETQYF
TRBJ2-1,.,TRBV20-1,.,TGCAGTGCTAGTCTTGGGCTAGGCTATGAGCAGTTCTTC,CSASLGLGYEQFF
TRBJ2-2,.,TRBV6-5,.,TGTGCCAGCAGTTACTTCCCCGACGGAAGCGGGGAGCTGTTTTTT,CASSYFPDGSGELFF
TRBJ2-3,few,TRBV7-2,TRBD2,TGTGCCAGCAGCTTAGCGTTCGTCCAGCGGGAGGGCACAGATACGCAGTATTTT,CASSLAFVQREGTDTQYF
TRBJ2-7,few,TRBV7-2,.,TGTGCCAGCAGCTTGGGAGCGGATTTCTCCTACGAGCAGTACTTC,CASSLGADFSYEQYF